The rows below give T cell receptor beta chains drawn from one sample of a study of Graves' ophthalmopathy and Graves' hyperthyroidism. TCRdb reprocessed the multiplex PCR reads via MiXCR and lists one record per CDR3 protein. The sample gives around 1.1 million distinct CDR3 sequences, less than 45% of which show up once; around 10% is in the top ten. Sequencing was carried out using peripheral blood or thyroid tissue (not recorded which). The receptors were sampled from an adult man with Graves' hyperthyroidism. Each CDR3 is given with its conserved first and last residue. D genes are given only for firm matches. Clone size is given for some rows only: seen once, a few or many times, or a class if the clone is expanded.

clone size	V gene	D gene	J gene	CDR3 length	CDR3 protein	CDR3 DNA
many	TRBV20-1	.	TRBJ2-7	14	CSAHGPGLHYEQYF	TGCAGTGCTCACGGACCGGGACTTCACTACGAGCAGTACTTC
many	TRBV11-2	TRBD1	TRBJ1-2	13	CASGETGSLGYTF	TGTGCCAGCGGCGAGACAGGGTCCCTAGGCTACACCTTC
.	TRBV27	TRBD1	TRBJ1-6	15	CASSMMGQGISPLHF	TGTGCCAGCAGTATGATGGGACAGGGGATTTCACCCCTCCACTTT
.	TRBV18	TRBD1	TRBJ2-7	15	CASSPIIGTAYEQYF	TGTGCCAGCTCACCAATCATCGGGACAGCTTACGAGCAGTACTTC
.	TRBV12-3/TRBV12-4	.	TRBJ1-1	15	CASSLARHRNTEAFF	TGTGCCAGCAGTTTAGCGCGGCATCGGAACACTGAAGCTTTCTTT
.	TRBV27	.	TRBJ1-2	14	CASKPGGLGYGYTF	TGTGCCAGCAAACCCGGAGGGTTGGGGTATGGCTACACCTTC
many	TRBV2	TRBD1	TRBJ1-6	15	CASSEMGQGGSPLHF	TGTGCCAGCAGTGAAATGGGACAGGGAGGCTCACCCCTCCACTTT
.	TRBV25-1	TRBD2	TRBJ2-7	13	CASSVVSGGEQYF	TGTGCCAGCAGCGTTGTTAGCGGGGGGGAGCAGTACTTC
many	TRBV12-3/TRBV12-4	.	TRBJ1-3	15	CASIGGRSRGNTIYF	TGTGCCAGCATTGGTGGCCGGTCTCGTGGAAACACCATATATTTT
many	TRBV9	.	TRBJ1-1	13	CASRREGSPEAFF	TGTGCCAGCAGGAGGGAGGGGAGCCCTGAAGCTTTCTTT
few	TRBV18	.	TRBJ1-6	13	CATRGGADSPLHF	TGTGCCACCCGTGGGGGGGCGGATTCACCCCTCCACTTT
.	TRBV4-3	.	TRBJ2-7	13	CASSQGPWYEQYF	TGCGCCAGCAGCCAAGGTCCGTGGTACGAGCAGTACTTC
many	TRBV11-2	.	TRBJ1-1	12	CASSFDYTEAFF	TGTGCCAGCAGCTTTGACTACACTGAAGCTTTCTTT
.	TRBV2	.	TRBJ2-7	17	CASSAGSVGGGAYEQYF	TGTGCCAGCAGCGCCGGATCAGTGGGAGGGGGGGCCTACGAGCAGTACTTC
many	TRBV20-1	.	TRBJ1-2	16	CSARPSRGGTNYGYTF	TGCAGTGCTAGACCCTCCAGGGGCGGTACTAACTATGGCTACACCTTC
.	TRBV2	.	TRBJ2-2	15	CASSQGGLITGELFF	TGTGCCAGCAGCCAAGGGGGACTGATCACCGGGGAGCTGTTTTTT
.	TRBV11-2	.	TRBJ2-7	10	CALCPGEQYF	TGTGCCCTCTGCCCAGGTGAGCAGTACTTC
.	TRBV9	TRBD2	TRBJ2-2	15	CASGSSGSETGELFF	TGTGCCAGCGGGTCTAGCGGGAGTGAGACCGGGGAGCTGTTTTTT
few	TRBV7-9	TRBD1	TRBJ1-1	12	CASSSWTGGAFF	TGTGCCAGCAGCTCATGGACAGGGGGAGCTTTCTTT
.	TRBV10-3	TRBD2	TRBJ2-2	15	CASSPTSVHTGELFF	TGTGCCAGCAGTCCGACTAGCGTACACACCGGGGAGCTGTTTTTT
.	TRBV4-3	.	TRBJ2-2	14	CASSRRAEAGELFF	TGCGCCAGCAGCCGAAGGGCGGAGGCCGGGGAGCTGTTTTTT
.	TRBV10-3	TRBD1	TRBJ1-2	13	CAISGQGARGYTF	TGTGCCATCAGTGGACAGGGGGCTCGTGGCTACACCTTC
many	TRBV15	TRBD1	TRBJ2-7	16	CATSRVLGTGVFEQYF	TGTGCCACCAGCAGAGTCCTCGGGACAGGGGTTTTCGAGCAGTACTTC
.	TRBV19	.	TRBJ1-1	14	CASRPSRAQGEAFF	TGTGCCAGTAGACCCTCGCGCGCTCAGGGAGAAGCTTTCTTT
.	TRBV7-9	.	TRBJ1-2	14	CASSLLGGTHGYTF	TGTGCCAGCAGCCTCCTTGGGGGTACCCATGGCTACACCTTC
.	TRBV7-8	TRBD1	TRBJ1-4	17	CASRSGTGQGGREKLFF	TGTGCCAGCAGGTCTGGGACAGGGCAAGGAGGCCGTGAAAAACTGTTTTTT
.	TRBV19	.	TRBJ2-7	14	CASTDANRAFEQYF	TGTGCCAGTACCGACGCCAACAGGGCATTCGAGCAGTACTTC
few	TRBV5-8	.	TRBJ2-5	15	CASSVTDSGKETQYF	TGTGCCAGCAGCGTAACCGACTCGGGGAAAGAGACCCAGTACTTC
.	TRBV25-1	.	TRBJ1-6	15	CASRSRVSYNSPLHF	TGTGCCAGCAGGTCCAGGGTCTCCTATAATTCACCCCTCCACTTT
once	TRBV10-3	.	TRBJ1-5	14	CATSPRQSNQPQHF	TGTGCCACCAGCCCGAGACAGAGCAATCAGCCCCAGCATTTT
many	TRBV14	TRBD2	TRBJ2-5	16	CASSQGASGVEETQYF	TGTGCCAGCAGCCAAGGGGCTAGCGGAGTGGAAGAGACCCAGTACTTC
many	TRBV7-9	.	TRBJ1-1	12	CASSDGRLKAFF	TGTGCCAGCAGCGACGGACGTTTGAAGGCTTTCTTT
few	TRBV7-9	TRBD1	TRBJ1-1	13	CASSLTGSEEAFF	TGTGCCAGCAGCTTGACAGGGAGTGAAGAAGCTTTCTTT
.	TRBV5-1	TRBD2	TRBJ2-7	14	CASSFGSGRHEQYF	TGTGCCAGCAGCTTCGGGAGCGGGAGACACGAGCAGTACTTC
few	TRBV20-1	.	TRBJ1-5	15	CSARARLGSNQPQHF	TGCAGTGCTAGAGCCCGGCTAGGGTCCAATCAGCCCCAGCATTTT
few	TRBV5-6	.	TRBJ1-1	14	CASSLSGGQDEAFF	TGTGCCAGCAGCTTGTCCGGCGGACAAGACGAAGCTTTCTTT
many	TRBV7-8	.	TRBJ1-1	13	CASSYRQEEIAFF	TGTGCCAGCAGCTACCGACAGGAGGAGATAGCTTTCTTT
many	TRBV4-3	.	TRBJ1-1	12	CASSQKGGRAFF	TGCGCCAGCAGCCAAAAGGGGGGACGGGCTTTCTTT
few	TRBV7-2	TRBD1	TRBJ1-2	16	CASSLGPGQSNYGYTF	TGTGCCAGCTCACTCGGGCCGGGACAGAGTAACTATGGCTACACCTTC
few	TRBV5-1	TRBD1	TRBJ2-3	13	CAGMTKPGQGEYF	TGCGCCGGCATGACCAAACCGGGACAGGGGGAGTATTTT
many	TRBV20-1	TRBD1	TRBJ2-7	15	CSARQRRQGSGEQYF	TGCAGTGCTAGACAGCGAAGACAGGGATCGGGGGAGCAGTACTTC
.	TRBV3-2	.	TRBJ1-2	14	CASSQDSGGYGYTF	TGTGCCAGCAGCCAAGATTCGGGGGGCTATGGCTACACCTTC
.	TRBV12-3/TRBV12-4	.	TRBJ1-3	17	CASSFGLWAGTGNTIYF	TGTGCCAGCAGTTTTGGTCTTTGGGCAGGGACTGGAAACACCATATATTTT
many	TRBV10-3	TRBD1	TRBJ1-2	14	CAISVGDRASGYTF	TGTGCCATCAGTGTAGGGGACAGGGCTAGTGGCTACACCTTC
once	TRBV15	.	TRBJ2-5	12	CATRAGPGEQYF	TGTGCCACCAGGGCGGGGCCGGGGGAGCAGTACTTC
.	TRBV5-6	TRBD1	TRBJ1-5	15	CASSWGTASNQPQHF	TGTGCCAGCAGCTGGGGGACAGCGAGCAATCAGCCCCAGCATTTT
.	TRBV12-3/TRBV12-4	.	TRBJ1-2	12	CASAREGTGYTF	TGTGCCAGCGCTAGAGAGGGGACGGGCTACACCTTC
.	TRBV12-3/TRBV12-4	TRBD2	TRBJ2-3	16	CASSPRASGNPATQYF	TGTGCCAGCAGTCCCCGAGCTAGCGGGAACCCGGCTACGCAGTATTTT
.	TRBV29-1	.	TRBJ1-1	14	CSVHSGGRTTEAFF	TGCAGCGTCCATAGCGGGGGTAGGACCACTGAAGCTTTCTTT
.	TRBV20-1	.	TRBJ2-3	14	CSAIPWRSTDTQYF	TGCAGTGCCATCCCATGGCGAAGCACAGATACGCAGTATTTT
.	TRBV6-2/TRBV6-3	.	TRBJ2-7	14	CASSYPVRNYEQYF	TGTGCCAGCAGTTACCCCGTCCGGAACTACGAGCAGTACTTC
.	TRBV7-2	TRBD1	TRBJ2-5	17	CASSLRQGAGGSETQYF	TGTGCCAGCAGCTTACGTCAGGGGGCCGGGGGTTCAGAGACCCAGTACTTC
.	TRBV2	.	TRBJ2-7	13	CASSGDDSYEQYF	TGTGCCAGCAGTGGGGACGACAGCTACGAGCAGTACTTC
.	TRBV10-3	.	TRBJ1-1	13	CAISPGPGTEAFF	TGTGCCATCAGTCCGGGTCCTGGGACTGAAGCTTTCTTT
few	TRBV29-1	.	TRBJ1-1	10	CSVGDWVSFF	TGCAGCGTCGGGGACTGGGTATCTTTCTTT
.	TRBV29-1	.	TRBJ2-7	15	CSVDGFGSATYEQYF	TGCAGCGTTGACGGTTTTGGGTCGGCCACCTACGAGCAGTACTTC
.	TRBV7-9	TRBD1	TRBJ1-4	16	CASSLPGDRHREKLFF	TGTGCCAGCAGCTTACCAGGGGACAGGCATCGGGAAAAACTGTTTTTT
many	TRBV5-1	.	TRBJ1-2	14	CASSPSTENYGYTF	TGCGCCAGCAGCCCTTCGACAGAGAACTATGGCTACACCTTC
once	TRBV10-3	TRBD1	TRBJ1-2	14	CAISLGTGGYGYTF	TGTGCCATCAGTTTAGGGACAGGGGGCTATGGCTACACCTTC